This T cell receptor beta chain originates from a study of PD-1 blockade in classical Hodgkin lymphoma. General study results and limits: Before treatment, complete responders showed about the same diversity as newly diagnosed patients. CD4+ TCR diversity, unlike CD8+, rose significantly by C4D1.

This CDR3 is 14 amino acids long. Germline V gives CDR1 MNHEY, CDR2 SVGAGI. V shed 2 bases and J 7 bases; nucleotides not matched to a gene: 2. As for this clone: The target antigen is unknown.

Each patient's relapse followed autologous stem cell transplantation, and brentuximab vedotin exposure varied. Measured with immunoSEQ multiplex PCR; TCRdb has only the in-frame clones, and not every one. The repertoire consists of 50,000 or so clones, with roughly 73% occurring once and the leading ten covering about 16%. The sequence came from a human donor with classical Hodgkin lymphoma. The specimen comprised peripheral blood mononuclear cells (PBMCs), sampled before the second cycle of nivolumab. This chain links TRBV6-5 with TRBJ2-7; 13 positions match TRBD2. CDR3: CASSYGLAGDEQYF. CDR3 DNA: TGTGCCAGCAGTTACGGACTAGCGGGAGATGAGCAGTACTTC.